The T cell receptor (beta chain) under discussion was sequenced for a study of Graves' ophthalmopathy and Graves' hyperthyroidism. A note on this clonotype: Antigen specificity is unknown.

As diagnostic evidence, clinical symptoms, serum thyroxine, TRAb, thyroid ultrasound and orbital computed tomography were relied upon. Study-wide results and limits: Sensitivity of around 70% and specificity of nearly 75% were achieved by the model that predicted ophthalmopathy progression.

CDR3 regions of TCR beta were amplified from RNA transcripts. HTBI primers were employed in first-round RT-PCR, then a second-round multiplex PCR followed. One entry per CDR3 protein results from TCRdb running MiXCR on the multiplex PCR reads. In the table there are about 1.2 million distinct CDR3 sequences, approximately 35% of which are singletons. This receptor was identified in an adult man with Graves' hyperthyroidism. Sequencing input: peripheral blood or thyroid tissue (not recorded which).

The CDR3 sequence is CSVGKDSNQPQHF. CDR3 DNA sequence: TGCAGCGTTGGGAAGGATAGCAATCAGCCCCAGCATTTT. This chain uses TRBV29-1 with TRBJ1-5; D is uncertain. With 4 bases removed from V and 0 bases from J, the gap between germline ends came to 7 bases. Germline V gene lookup returns CDR1 SQVTM and CDR2 ANQGSEA. The CDR3 is 13 amino acids.